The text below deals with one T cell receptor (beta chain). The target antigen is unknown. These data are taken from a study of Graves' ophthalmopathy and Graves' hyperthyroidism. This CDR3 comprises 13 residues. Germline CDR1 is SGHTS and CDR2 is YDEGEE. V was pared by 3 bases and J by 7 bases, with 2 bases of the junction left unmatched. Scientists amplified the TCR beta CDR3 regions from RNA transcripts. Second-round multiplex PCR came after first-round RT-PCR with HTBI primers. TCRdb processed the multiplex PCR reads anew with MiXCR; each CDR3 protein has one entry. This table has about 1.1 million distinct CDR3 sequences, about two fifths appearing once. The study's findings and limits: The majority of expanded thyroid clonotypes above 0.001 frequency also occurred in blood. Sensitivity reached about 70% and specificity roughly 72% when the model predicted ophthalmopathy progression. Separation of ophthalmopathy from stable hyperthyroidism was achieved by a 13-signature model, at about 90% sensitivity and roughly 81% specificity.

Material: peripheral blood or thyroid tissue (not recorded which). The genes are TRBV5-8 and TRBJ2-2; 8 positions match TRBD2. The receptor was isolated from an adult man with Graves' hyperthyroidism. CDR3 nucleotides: TGTGCCAGCAGCTCCGGGACTAGCGGGGAGCTGTTTTTT. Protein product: CASSSGTSGELFF.